These 20 T cell receptor beta chains came from one sample sequenced in a study of blood T cells in healthy people across ages. Combining a sample-barcoded 5' primer with a J-beta primer mix, a second PCR ran for about 6 to 12 cycles. TCRdb fed the 5' RACE reads into MiXCR, producing one record per CDR3 protein. The repertoire includes approximately 800,000 distinct CDR3 sequences, 25% to 30% of them detected once, and 3% sits in the top ten. This same sample was also part of a study on T cells of mothers and their children.

Material: blood. The receptors originated from a boy between 10 and 17 years old in good health.

This clonotype showed up just a few times. This chain links TRBV7-8 with TRBJ1-2, with D possibly TRBD1 on 5 matching bases. Trimming removed 6 bases from V and 8 bases from J, with 22 bases in between. CDR1 is SGHVS and CDR2 is FQNEAQ in the germline V gene. The CDR3 contains 15 residues. Written as DNA, the CDR3 is TGTGCCAGCAGTCCCTCCGGGGCACCCATCTGGGGCTACACCTTC. It yields the protein CASSPSGAPIWGYTF.

This clonotype was seen a handful of times. This rearrangement joins TRBV29-1 to TRBJ2-1; D is undetermined. From germline, CDR1 is SQVTM and CDR2 ANQGSEA. V dropped 2 bases and J dropped 0 bases, with 8 bases sitting between them. The CDR3 has 14 residues. CDR3 nucleotides: TGCAGCGTTGAATGGGCAGACTCCTACAATGAGCAGTTCTTC. Translation: CSVEWADSYNEQFF.

This clonotype was seen more than once but under ten times. The final CDR3 position lacks the conserved phenylalanine or tryptophan, pointing to a likely read error. This chain uses TRBV28 with TRBJ2-7; D might be TRBD1 (6 bases). There are 14 residues in the CDR3. Trimming pared 4 bases from V and 3 bases from J, leaving 13 bases between. The germline gives CDR1 MDHEN, CDR2 SYDVKM. This chain's CDR3 is CASSSPPTGYEQYL. As DNA, the CDR3 is TGTGCCAGCAGTTCCCCACCGACAGGCTACGAGCAGTACCTC.

This clonotype was seen a few times. Relative to the germline gene, one junction end is altered; a read error may explain this. This chain connects TRBV7-9 to TRBJ1-1; 9 nucleotides align to TRBD1. Germline CDR1 SEHNR, CDR2 FQNEAQ (reference sequence). The CDR3 loop spans 16 amino acids. The CDR3 nucleotides read TGTGCCTGCAGCTTAGGGTGGGACAGGGCGAACACTGAAGCTTTCTTT. This encodes CACSLGWDRANTEAFF.

This sequence joins TRBV3-1 and TRBJ2-2; 7 bases line up with TRBD1. The trim removed 0 bases at V and 4 bases at J, leaving 8 bases unmatched. This CDR3 is built from 17 residues. Germline CDR1 and CDR2: LGHDT and YNNKEL (reference sequence). The CDR3 nucleotides read TGTGCCAGCAGCCAAGATTGGATGACAGGGACCACCGGGGAGCTGTTTTTT. Translating gives CASSQDWMTGTTGELFF.

Note on this clonotype: The germline gene is not matched at one end of the junction; a read error may be the cause. This chain connects TRBV3-1 to TRBJ1-1; the D is unclear. In germline, CDR1 is LGHDT, CDR2 YNNKEL (reference sequence). CDR3 length: 13 amino acids. The DNA of the CDR3 is TGTGCCAGCGGCCAATTGACGAACACTGAAGCTTTCTTT. This gives the protein CASGQLTNTEAFF.

This clonotype showed up just a few times. This sequence joins TRBV7-2 and TRBJ1-1; maybe TRBD1 (5 bases). The length of the CDR3 is 16 residues. Germline assignment: CDR1 SGHTA and CDR2 FQGNSA. The V end was cut by 3 bases, the J end by 0 bases, with 14 bases between. The CDR3 sequence is CASSFHPGTLNTEAFF. The DNA of the CDR3 is TGTGCCAGCAGCTTCCACCCCGGGACCTTGAACACTGAAGCTTTCTTT.

The rearrangement joins TRBV18 to TRBJ1-2, with D possibly TRBD1 on 5 matching bases. From germline, CDR1 is KGHSH and CDR2 LQKENI. The CDR3 is 13 residues long. Trimming removed 2 bases at V and 7 bases at J, with 11 bases between. The CDR3 is CASSPGTRAGYTF. CDR3 coding DNA: TGTGCCAGCTCACCAGGGACTCGCGCTGGCTACACCTTC.

The V gene is TRBV29-1, the J gene TRBJ2-1; TRBD2 agrees at 7 bases. Trimming took 7 bases from V and 0 from J; bases not matched to a gene: 9. The germline gives CDR1 SQVTM, CDR2 ANQGSEA. The CDR3 runs to 15 residues. CDR3 bases: TGCAGCGGGGTTGTGGGGGGGACCTCCTACAATGAGCAGTTCTTC. This sequence encodes CSGVVGGTSYNEQFF.

This clonotype showed up just once. V gene TRBV6-2 or TRBV6-3 combines with J gene TRBJ2-5; TRBD1 aligns across 7 bases. The CDR3 extends over 14 amino acids. Germline V CDR1 and CDR2: MNHEY, SVGEGT. J gave up 4 bases and V 4 bases, and 6 bases lay outside the gene matches. The CDR3 spells CASSSTGALETQYF. Here the CDR3 DNA reads TGTGCCAGCAGTTCCACAGGGGCCTTAGAGACCCAGTACTTC.

This chain uses TRBV29-1 with TRBJ2-1; weak D call: TRBD2 (5 bases). V dropped 4 bases and J dropped 0 bases, with 10 bases sitting between them. The CDR3 sequence is 14 residues long. Germline CDR1 reads SQVTM; CDR2 reads ANQGSEA. Here the CDR3 reads CSVGTGNSYNEQFF. The CDR3 nucleotides are TGCAGCGTTGGGACTGGAAACTCCTACAATGAGCAGTTCTTC.

The chain links TRBV5-1 to TRBJ2-5; D possibly corresponds to TRBD1 (6 bases). Judging by the DNA end, TRBJ2-7 fits better; the J call may be wrong. There are 15 residues in the CDR3. Germline CDR1 reads SGHRS; CDR2 reads YFSETQ. The CDR3 protein is CASSFRPGDKDEQYF. In DNA form, the CDR3 reads TGCGCCAGCAGCTTTCGACCAGGGGATAAGGACGAGCAGTACTTC.

This clonotype showed up just a few times. The J gene is TRBJ2-2, the V gene TRBV5-1; no definite D call. V lost 5 bases, J lost 4 bases, and 15 bases lay in between. The V gene's germline CDR1 is SGHRS and CDR2 YFSETQ. The CDR3 covers 15 residues. The CDR3 loop is CASSQVAESTGELFF. DNA of the CDR3: TGCGCCAGCAGTCAAGTCGCAGAGAGCACCGGGGAGCTGTTTTTT.

The V call is TRBV11-2, the J call TRBJ1-4, with TRBD1 identical over 9 bases. CDR3 length: 14 residues. The trim removed 5 bases at V and 7 bases at J, leaving 5 bases unmatched. Germline lookup yields CDR1 SGHAT and CDR2 FQNNGV. Here the CDR3 reads CASSPWDRAEKLFF. CDR3 coding DNA: TGTGCCAGCAGCCCTTGGGACAGGGCTGAAAAACTGTTTTTT.

The chain has TRBV5-1 and TRBJ1-1, with 7 bases lining up with TRBD1. From germline, CDR1 is SGHRS and CDR2 YFSETQ. V trimming: 3 bases; J trimming: 0 bases; junction bases outside the gene matches: 8. The CDR3 runs 16 residues. CDR3 sequence (DNA): TGCGCCAGCAGCTCCCGGACAGGAGTCGTGAACACTGAAGCTTTCTTT. This sequence encodes CASSSRTGVVNTEAFF.

The chain combines TRBV5-1 with TRBJ1-4; D uncertain. This CDR3 is built from 17 residues. CDR1 SGHRS and CDR2 YFSETQ come from the germline V gene. Trimming took off 4 bases at V and 4 bases at J, with 20 bases between the two ends. CDR3 sequence reads: CASSLISRELSNEKLFF. In nucleotides, the CDR3 is TGCGCCAGCAGCCTTATTTCACGGGAGCTCAGTAATGAAAAACTGTTTTTT.

The chain combines TRBV5-1 with TRBJ2-3; 12 bases are shared with TRBD2. This CDR3 has 17 residues. The V gene end was trimmed by 5 bases and the J gene end by 0 bases; junction bases not matched to a gene: 7. The germline CDR1 and CDR2 sequences are SGHRS and YFSETQ. For the CDR3, the DNA is TGCGCCAGCAGTTCAACCGGGACTAGCGGGAGCACAGATACGCAGTATTTT. Translation gives CASSSTGTSGSTDTQYF. Based on the CDR3 plus reference TRBV5-1 and TRBJ2-3, the full variable domain is KAGVTQTPRYLIKTRGQQVTLSCSPISGHRSVSWYQQTPGQGLQFLFEYFSETQRNKGNFPGRFSGRQFSNSRSEMNVSTLELGDSALYLCASSSTGTSGSTDTQYFGPGTRLTVL.

This rearrangement joins TRBV6-2 or TRBV6-3 to TRBJ1-1; D uncertain. Germline-derived CDR1 and CDR2 are MNHEY and SVGEGT. CDR3 length: 13 residues. V lost 5 bases, J lost 1 base, and 8 bases lay in between. The CDR3 nucleotides are TGTGCCAGCAGTGTGAGGAGGAACACTGAAGCTTTCTTT. Translated: CASSVRRNTEAFF.

The genes are TRBV28 and TRBJ2-5, with D perhaps TRBD2 (6 bases). Judging by the DNA end, TRBJ2-7 fits better; the J call may be wrong. Germline assignment: CDR1 MDHEN and CDR2 SYDVKM. CDR3 length: 12 amino acids. The CDR3 DNA sequence: TGTGCCAGCAGTCGGGGGTTCTACGAGCAGTACTTC. This gives the protein CASSRGFYEQYF.

The chain uses TRBV6-5 and TRBJ2-4, with 7 bases lining up with TRBD1. The V and J ends lost 5 bases and 7 bases, in that order; junction bases with no gene match: 11. Per the germline V gene, CDR1 is MNHEY and CDR2 is SVGAGI. The CDR3 contains 15 residues. CDR3 loop: CASSLQGTEGNIQYF. The DNA for the CDR3 is TGTGCCAGCAGTCTCCAAGGGACAGAGGGTAACATTCAGTACTTC.